This entry lists 27 T cell receptor beta chains sequenced from one sample in a study of T-cell reconstitution after alpha-beta-depleted transplantation in children. This sample's TCRbeta library carried unique molecular identifier barcodes. TCRdb processed the PCR reads anew with MiXCR; each CDR3 protein has one entry. In the table there are hundreds of thousands of distinct CDR3 sequences, 10% to 15% of which are singletons. Sequenced material: PBMCs, mostly from graft donor cells, taken 360 days after TCRalphabeta/CD19-depleted stem cell transplant. The receptors were sampled from a male patient under 18 who had a stem cell transplant for acute myeloid leukemia, so the T cells may come from the graft donor.

This clonotype was recorded many times. The chain employs TRBV28 and TRBJ2-2; 10 bases are a match to TRBD2. CDR1 and CDR2 (germline): MDHEN, SYDVKM. CDR3 length: 15 amino acids. The junction had 9 bases not matched to a gene; V was cut back by 6 bases and J by 8 bases. In nucleotides, the CDR3 is TGTGCCAGCAGGAGCGGGAGGGCCGTTGTAGGGGAGCTGTTTTTT. Translation gives CASRSGRAVVGELFF.

CDR3 sequence: CSVEYRDGDEQYF. As DNA, the CDR3 is TGCAGCGTTGAATATCGGGACGGAGACGAGCAGTACTTC. This chain joins TRBV29-1 and TRBJ2-7, with D possibly called TRBD1 or TRBD2 (5 bases each). V was clipped by 2 bases and J by 5 bases, with 13 bases between them. The germline V gene has CDR1 SQVTM and CDR2 ANQGSEA. The length of the CDR3 is 13 residues.

This chain joins TRBV5-1 and TRBJ2-5; 9 bases fit TRBD2. Germline CDR1 SGHRS, CDR2 YFSETQ. The junction had 11 bases not matched to a gene; V was cut back by 4 bases and J by 4 bases. CDR3 size: 16 residues. The CDR3 DNA is TGCGCCAGCAGCCCGACGGCGGGAGGGGCTCTAGAGACCCAGTACTTC. Its translation is CASSPTAGGALETQYF.

The rearrangement uses TRBV20-1 and TRBJ2-7, with D tentatively TRBD2 (6 bases). V was clipped by 2 bases and J by 4 bases, with 12 bases between them. This CDR3 is 13 amino acids long. Germline V lookup: CDR1 DFQATT, CDR2 SNEGSKA (reference sequence). The CDR3 nucleotides are TGCAGTGCTAGAATAGCGGCTTTGTACGAGCAGTACTTC. It specifies CSARIAALYEQYF.

J is TRBJ1-1 and V is TRBV29-1; D is possibly TRBD1 (5 bases). Germline V gene data show CDR1 as SQVTM and CDR2 as ANQGSEA. The V end lost 2 bases, the J end lost 4 bases, and 11 bases lay between the germline ends. The CDR3 contains 13 residues. CDR3 region: CSVERGTSTEAFF. The CDR3 region has the DNA TGCAGCGTTGAACGGGGGACGAGCACTGAAGCTTTCTTT.

The chain employs TRBV5-5 and TRBJ2-1, with 9 nucleotides matching TRBD1. The CDR3 is made up of 16 amino acids. CDR1 is SGHKS, CDR2 YYEKEE, per germline (reference sequence). J was trimmed by 2 bases and V by 3 bases; bases with no gene match: 6. CDR3 nucleotides: TGTGCCAGCAGCTCCTCCGGGACAGGGCCCTACAATGAGCAGTTCTTC. Encoded protein: CASSSSGTGPYNEQFF.

The sample holds many counts of this clonotype. The chain links TRBV4-3 to TRBJ2-1, with D maybe TRBD1 (5 bases). The V and J ends lost 3 bases and 1 base respectively, with 13 bases between them. Germline V gene data show CDR1 as LGHNA and CDR2 as YSLEER. This CDR3 has 16 residues. The CDR3 bases are TGCGCCAGCAGCCAGCCCAGGGTTCTTTCCTACAATGAGCAGTTCTTC. This codes for CASSQPRVLSYNEQFF.

This clonotype was observed a handful of times. The chain links TRBV7-9 to TRBJ2-7; D not certain. CDR3 length equals 12 residues. Deletions cut 8 bases from V and 0 bases from J, with 8 bases between. Germline V gives CDR1 SEHNR, CDR2 FQNEAQ (reference sequence). This chain's CDR3 is CASVTVSYEQYF. CDR3 DNA: TGTGCCAGCGTCACGGTCTCCTACGAGCAGTACTTC.

The chain carries TRBV18 and TRBJ1-5, with D possibly matching TRBD1 (5 bases). Germline CDR1 KGHSH, CDR2 LQKENI. This CDR3 has 14 residues. Trimming cost V 5 bases and J 0 bases, with 8 bases left between them. CDR3 DNA: TGTGCCAGCTCAGCGGGGGGTAGCAATCAGCCCCAGCATTTT. Protein product: CASSAGGSNQPQHF.

The chain employs TRBV4-2 and TRBJ2-1; the D gene is possibly TRBD2 (6 bases). V was clipped by 0 bases and J by 2 bases, with 11 bases between them. This CDR3 is 16 amino acids long. Germline CDR1 is LGHNA and CDR2 is YNFKEQ. CDR3 in amino acids: CASSQDGAGAYNEQFF. CDR3 coding DNA: TGTGCCAGCAGCCAAGATGGAGCGGGCGCCTACAATGAGCAGTTCTTC.

This clonotype is a singleton in its sample. The chain joins TRBV6-1 to TRBJ2-7, with TRBD1 matching 8 bases. The CDR3 extends over 19 amino acids. CDR1 MNHNS and CDR2 SASEGT come from the germline V gene. With 6 bases clipped from V and 3 bases from J, the junction kept 22 bases outside the gene matches. CDR3 nucleotides: TGTGCCAGCAGCCCCTCCCGTGGGCGACAGGGGAGGAATCACTACGAGCAGTACTTC. Translating gives CASSPSRGRQGRNHYEQYF.

The genes are TRBV20-1 and TRBJ1-4; D may be TRBD1 (5 bases). V lost 3 bases and J lost 2, with 10 bases in between. Germline lookup yields CDR1 DFQATT and CDR2 SNEGSKA (reference sequence). The CDR3 extends over 14 amino acids. CDR3: CSASLRGTNEKLFF. The DNA of the CDR3 is TGCAGTGCTAGTCTCCGGGGGACTAATGAAAAACTGTTTTTT.

This chain uses TRBV15 with TRBJ2-1; TRBD1 is a possible D gene (5 bases). The CDR3 length is 15 residues. The V and J ends lost 0 bases and 6 bases respectively, with 12 bases between them. CDR1 is LNHNV, CDR2 YYDKDF, per germline (reference sequence). DNA of the CDR3: TGTGCCACCAGCAGAGAGGGGCTTAAGGTCAATGAGCAGTTCTTC. Its translation: CATSREGLKVNEQFF. Combining the CDR3 with reference TRBV15 and TRBJ2-1 gives the whole variable domain DAMVIQNPRYQVTQFGKPVTLSCSQTLNHNVMYWYQQKSSQAPKLLFHYYDKDFNNEADTPDNFQSRRPNTSFCFLDIRSPGLGDTAMYLCATSREGLKVNEQFFGPGTRLTVL.

This chain uses TRBV27 with TRBJ2-3, with 11 bases that match TRBD2. The germline V gene encodes CDR1 MNHEY and CDR2 SMNVEV (reference sequence). The CDR3 has 15 residues. V trimming: 9 bases; J trimming: 4 bases; junction bases outside the gene matches: 9. CDR3 in amino acids: CASQRLAGISDTQYF. The CDR3 bases are TGTGCCAGTCAGCGACTAGCGGGAATTTCAGATACGCAGTATTTT.

This clonotype was seen many times. This rearrangement joins TRBV3-1 to TRBJ2-1, with 14 bases fitting TRBD2. Trimming cost V 0 bases and J 4 bases; bases outside gene matches: 11. Per the germline V gene, CDR1 is LGHDT and CDR2 is YNNKEL (reference sequence). The CDR3 has 20 residues. The CDR3 is CASSQDKRLAGGPLYNEQFF. CDR3 coding DNA: TGTGCCAGCAGCCAAGACAAGAGACTAGCGGGAGGGCCTCTGTACAATGAGCAGTTCTTC.

This clonotype has ten or more counts. The chain joins TRBV6-2 or TRBV6-3 to TRBJ2-1, with a possible D match to TRBD2 (5 bases). Germline V gene data show CDR1 as MNHEY and CDR2 as SVGEGT. Trimming cost V 1 base and J 7 bases, with 14 bases left between them. This CDR3 region has 15 residues. DNA of the CDR3: TGTGCCAGCAGTTACTGGGCGGGTAGCGCAAATGAGCAGTTCTTC. Amino acids: CASSYWAGSANEQFF.

The chain couples TRBV6-2 or TRBV6-3 to TRBJ2-1; 7 bases map to TRBD1. Germline loops: CDR1 MNHEY, CDR2 SVGEGT. The CDR3 totals 15 residues. V was clipped by 6 bases and J by 4 bases; unmatched bases: 9. In DNA form, the CDR3 reads TGTGCCAGCAGCCTCCCGGGACAGTCTTACAATGAGCAGTTCTTC. Protein product: CASSLPGQSYNEQFF.

This rearrangement joins TRBV15 to TRBJ2-1; D is perhaps TRBD2 (5 bases). With 0 bases removed from V and 4 bases from J, the gap between germline ends came to 13 bases. Germline loops: CDR1 LNHNV, CDR2 YYDKDF (reference sequence). The length of the CDR3 is 16 residues. CDR3 bases: TGTGCCACCAGCAGAGATCTGCCAGCGGATTACAATGAGCAGTTCTTC. Translated, it gives CATSRDLPADYNEQFF.

This clonotype has just a few counts. This chain connects TRBV5-5 to TRBJ2-1, with TRBD2 identical over 8 bases. Germline lookup yields CDR1 SGHKS and CDR2 YYEKEE (reference sequence). The V and J ends lost 3 bases and 2 bases, in that order; junction bases with no gene match: 4. This CDR3 is built from 15 residues. The CDR3 bases are TGTGCCAGCAGCTCCGTAGCGGGAACCTACAATGAGCAGTTCTTC. This encodes CASSSVAGTYNEQFF.

DNA for the CDR3: TGTGCCAGCAGCCAAATCGGAGCCACAGATACGCAGTATTTT. Amino acid sequence: CASSQIGATDTQYF. This chain links TRBV14 with TRBJ2-3; D gene ambiguous. This CDR3 is built from 14 residues. Germline CDR1 is SGHDN and CDR2 is FVKESK. Trimming left V 2 bases short and J 2 bases short, with 8 bases between.

In this sample, this clonotype turned up many times. V gene TRBV4-3 combines with J gene TRBJ2-2, with 14 positions matching TRBD2. V was pared by 7 bases and J by 4 bases, with 11 bases of the junction left unmatched. There are 18 residues in the CDR3. Germline V gene sequence: CDR1 LGHNA, CDR2 YSLEER. Written as DNA, the CDR3 is TGCGCCAGCACCAGACTAGCGGGAGGGCCAGAAGTCACCGGGGAGCTGTTTTTT. The encoded protein is CASTRLAGGPEVTGELFF.

This clonotype was counted ten times or more. The chain is built from TRBV5-1 and TRBJ2-1; 12 bases match TRBD2. The V gene end was trimmed by 3 bases and the J gene end by 5 bases; junction bases not matched to a gene: 12. The CDR3 contains 18 residues. CDR1 is SGHRS, CDR2 YFSETQ, per germline. CDR3 loop: CASSSQSLAGGPDNEQFF. DNA for the CDR3: TGCGCCAGCAGCTCACAGTCCCTAGCGGGAGGGCCTGACAATGAGCAGTTCTTC.

This clonotype was observed at least ten times. This sequence joins TRBV20-1 and TRBJ2-5; D ambiguous. The germline gives CDR1 DFQATT, CDR2 SNEGSKA (reference sequence). The CDR3 consists of 13 residues. V was trimmed by 4 bases and J by 5 bases, leaving 14 bases between them. This chain's CDR3 is CSAKNPGWETQYF. The CDR3 DNA sequence: TGCAGTGCTAAAAATCCCGGGTGGGAGACCCAGTACTTC.

This clonotype has more than one count but fewer than ten. The junction does not match germline at one end; this may be a read error. V and J are TRBV20-1 and TRBJ1-6; perhaps TRBD1 as D (5 bases). Germline loops: CDR1 DFQATT, CDR2 SNEGSKA (reference sequence). The CDR3 sequence is 11 residues long. The CDR3 region has the DNA TGCAGTGCTAGAGATCTCGGGACTTATCCCTTT. This gives the protein CSARDLGTYPF.

The V call is TRBV5-1, the J call TRBJ2-1; tentatively, D is TRBD2 (5 bases). The V gene's germline CDR1 is SGHRS and CDR2 YFSETQ. The CDR3 is 15 residues long. The germline V and J ends were trimmed by 0 bases and 7 bases, with 14 bases remaining between them. Written as DNA, the CDR3 is TGCGCCAGCAGCTTGGCGGGATTTTCGGGGAATGAGCAGTTCTTC. Translated: CASSLAGFSGNEQFF.

The chain employs TRBV2 and TRBJ2-1; a possible D gene is TRBD2 (6 bases). There are 17 residues in the CDR3. V shed 0 bases and J shed 0 bases, with 12 bases lying between them. CDR1 SNHLY and CDR2 FYNNEI come from the germline V gene. CDR3 amino acids: CASSEARGGVSYNEQFF. In nucleotides, the CDR3 is TGTGCCAGCAGTGAAGCGCGGGGAGGAGTCTCCTACAATGAGCAGTTCTTC.

This clonotype has a handful of counts. The gene calls are TRBV12-3 or TRBV12-4 and TRBJ1-1; 8 nucleotides align to TRBD1. The trim removed 5 bases at V and 7 bases at J, leaving 6 bases unmatched. The CDR3 has 13 residues. The CDR3 DNA reads as TGTGCCAGCAGTATTCTCACAGGGGGTGAAGCTTTCTTT. Amino acid sequence: CASSILTGGEAFF.